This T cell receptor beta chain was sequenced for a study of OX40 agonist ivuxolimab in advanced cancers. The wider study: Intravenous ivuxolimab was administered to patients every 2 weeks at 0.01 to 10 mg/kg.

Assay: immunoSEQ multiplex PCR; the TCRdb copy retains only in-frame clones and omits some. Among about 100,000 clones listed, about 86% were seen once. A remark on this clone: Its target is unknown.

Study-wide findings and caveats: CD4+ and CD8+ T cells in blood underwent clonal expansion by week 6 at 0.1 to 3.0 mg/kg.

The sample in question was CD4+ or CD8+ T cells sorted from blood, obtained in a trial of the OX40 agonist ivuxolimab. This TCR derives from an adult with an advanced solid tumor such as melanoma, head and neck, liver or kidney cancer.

Here the CDR3 reads CASSPPSPSYEQYF. In DNA form, the CDR3 reads TGTGCCAGCTCACCTCCCTCCCCGTCCTACGAGCAGTACTTC. The chain carries TRBV18 and TRBJ2-7; D is uncertain. There are 14 residues in the CDR3. Germline V lookup: CDR1 KGHSH, CDR2 LQKENI. V was trimmed by 3 bases and J by 1 base, leaving 10 bases between them. Looking up the rest from reference TRBV18 and TRBJ2-7 gives the full variable domain: NAGVMQNPRHLVRRRGQEARLRCSPMKGHSHVYWYRQLPEEGLKFMVYLQKENIIDESGMPKERFSAEFPKEGPSILRIQQVVRGDSAAYFCASSPPSPSYEQYFGPGTRLTVT.